The clone carrying this T cell receptor (beta chain) was observed at least ten times. Making TCR cDNA involved 5'RACE template switching, which added UMIs and a universal primer site. TCRdb reprocessed the 5' RACE reads via MiXCR and lists one record per CDR3 protein. The sample carries approximately 120,000 distinct CDR3 sequences, more than 6.5% recorded once. Germline V gives CDR1 MNHEY, CDR2 SVGAGI. With 2 bases clipped from V and 0 bases from J, the junction kept 4 bases outside the gene matches. The CDR3 is 15 amino acids. The data stem from a study of T cells after yellow fever vaccination. This specimen consisted of CD4+ T cells sorted from PBMCs, obtained less than 11 days after the first yellow fever vaccination. The sequence came from a man between 18 and 35 years old who received the YFV17D yellow fever vaccine. This rearrangement joins TRBV6-5 to TRBJ2-7, with TRBD1 identical over 7 bases. For the CDR3, the DNA is TGTGCCAGCAGTTACGGGCAGGGGGTCTCCTACGAGCAGTACTTC. It is translated as CASSYGQGVSYEQYF.